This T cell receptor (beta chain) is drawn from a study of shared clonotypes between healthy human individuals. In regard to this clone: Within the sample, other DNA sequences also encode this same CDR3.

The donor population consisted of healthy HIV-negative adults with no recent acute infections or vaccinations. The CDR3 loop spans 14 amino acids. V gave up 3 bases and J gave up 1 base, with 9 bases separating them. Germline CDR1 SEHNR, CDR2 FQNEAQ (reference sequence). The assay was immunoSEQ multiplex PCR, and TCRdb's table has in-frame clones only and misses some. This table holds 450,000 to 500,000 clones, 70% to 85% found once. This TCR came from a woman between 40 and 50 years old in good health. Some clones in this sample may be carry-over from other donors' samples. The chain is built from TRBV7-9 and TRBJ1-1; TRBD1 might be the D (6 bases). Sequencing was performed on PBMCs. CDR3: CASSLGGQNTEAFF. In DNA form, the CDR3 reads TGTGCCAGCAGCTTGGGGGGGCAGAACACTGAAGCTTTCTTT. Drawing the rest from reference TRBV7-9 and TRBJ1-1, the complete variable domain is DTGVSQNPRHKITKRGQNVTFRCDPISEHNRLYWYRQTLGQGPEFLTYFQNEAQLEKSRLLSDRFSAERPKGSFSTLEIQRTEQGDSAMYLCASSLGGQNTEAFFGQGTRLTVV.